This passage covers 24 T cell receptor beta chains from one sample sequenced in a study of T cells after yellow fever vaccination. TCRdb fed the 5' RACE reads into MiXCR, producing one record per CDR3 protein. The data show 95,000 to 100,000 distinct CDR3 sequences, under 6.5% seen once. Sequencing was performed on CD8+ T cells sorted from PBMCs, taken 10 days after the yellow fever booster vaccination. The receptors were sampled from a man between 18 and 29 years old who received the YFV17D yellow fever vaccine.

CDR3 amino acids: CASSLPGQGQETQYF. The CDR3 bases are TGTGCCAGCAGTCTTCCGGGACAGGGCCAAGAGACCCAGTACTTC. The chain uses TRBV5-5 and TRBJ2-5, with 9 bases that match TRBD1. V shed 5 bases, J shed 1 base, and the junction held 6 bases outside the gene matches. Germline CDR1 reads SGHKS; CDR2 reads YYEKEE (reference sequence). This CDR3 is 15 amino acids long.

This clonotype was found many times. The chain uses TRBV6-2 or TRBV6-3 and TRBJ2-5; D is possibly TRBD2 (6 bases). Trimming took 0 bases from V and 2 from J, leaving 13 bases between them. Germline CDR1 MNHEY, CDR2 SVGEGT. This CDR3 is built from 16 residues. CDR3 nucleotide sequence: TGTGCCAGCAGTTACTCGACATCGCGGGGTCAAGAGACCCAGTACTTC. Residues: CASSYSTSRGQETQYF.

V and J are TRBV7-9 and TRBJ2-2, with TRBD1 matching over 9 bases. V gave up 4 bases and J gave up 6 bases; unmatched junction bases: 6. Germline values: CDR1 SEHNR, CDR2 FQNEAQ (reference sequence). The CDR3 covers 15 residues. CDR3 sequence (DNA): TGTGCCAGCAGCTACCGGGACAGGGATCCCGGGGAGCTGTTTTTT. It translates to CASSYRDRDPGELFF. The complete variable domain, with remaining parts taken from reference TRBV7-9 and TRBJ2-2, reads DTGVSQNPRHKITKRGQNVTFRCDPISEHNRLYWYRQTLGQGPEFLTYFQNEAQLEKSRLLSDRFSAERPKGSFSTLEIQRTEQGDSAMYLCASSYRDRDPGELFFGEGSRLTVL.

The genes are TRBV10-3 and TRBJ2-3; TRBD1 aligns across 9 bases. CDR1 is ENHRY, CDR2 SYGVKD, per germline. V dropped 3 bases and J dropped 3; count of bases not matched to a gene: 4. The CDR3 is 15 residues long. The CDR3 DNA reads TGTGCCATCAGTGACAACAGGGGGCCAACAGATACGCAGTATTTT. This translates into CAISDNRGPTDTQYF.

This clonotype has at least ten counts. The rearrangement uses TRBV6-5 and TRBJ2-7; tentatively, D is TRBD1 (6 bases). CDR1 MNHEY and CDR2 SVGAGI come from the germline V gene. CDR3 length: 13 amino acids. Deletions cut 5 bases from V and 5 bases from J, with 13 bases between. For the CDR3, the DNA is TGTGCCAGCAGTCCAACAGGGCCCCACGAGCAGTACTTC. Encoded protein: CASSPTGPHEQYF.

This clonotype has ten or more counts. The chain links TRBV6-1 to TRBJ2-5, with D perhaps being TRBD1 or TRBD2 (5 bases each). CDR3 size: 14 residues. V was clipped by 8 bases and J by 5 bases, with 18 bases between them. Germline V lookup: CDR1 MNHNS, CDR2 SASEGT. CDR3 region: CASRGWGPGETQYF. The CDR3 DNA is TGTGCCAGCCGGGGTTGGGGCCCGGGGGAGACCCAGTACTTC.

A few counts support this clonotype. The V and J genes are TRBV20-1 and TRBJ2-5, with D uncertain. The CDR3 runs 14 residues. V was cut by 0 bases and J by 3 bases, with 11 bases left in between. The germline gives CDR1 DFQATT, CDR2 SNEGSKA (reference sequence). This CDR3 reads CSARDLGIEETQYF. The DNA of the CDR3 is TGCAGTGCTAGAGATTTAGGGATTGAAGAGACCCAGTACTTC.

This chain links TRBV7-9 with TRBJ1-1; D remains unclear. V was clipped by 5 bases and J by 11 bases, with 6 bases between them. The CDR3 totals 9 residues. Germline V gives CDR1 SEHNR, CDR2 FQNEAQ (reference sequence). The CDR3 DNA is TGTGCCAGCAGCCCCAGGGCTTTCTTT. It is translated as CASSPRAFF.

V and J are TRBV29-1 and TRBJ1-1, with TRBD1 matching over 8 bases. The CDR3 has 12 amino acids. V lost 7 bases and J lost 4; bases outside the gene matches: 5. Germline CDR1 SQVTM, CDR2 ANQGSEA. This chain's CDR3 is CSADRDGTEAFF. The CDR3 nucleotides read TGCAGCGCGGACAGGGATGGCACTGAAGCTTTCTTT.

CDR3 coding DNA: TGTGCCAGCAGCTCCTTCGTAGCGGGGGAATTAGGGGATACGCAGTATTTT. Amino acids: CASSSFVAGELGDTQYF. The rearrangement uses TRBV7-2 and TRBJ2-3, with 9 bases identical to TRBD2. The J segment lost 6 bases and the V segment lost 4 bases, leaving 14 bases of the junction unmatched. The CDR3 contains 17 residues. The germline V gene has CDR1 SGHTA and CDR2 FQGNSA.

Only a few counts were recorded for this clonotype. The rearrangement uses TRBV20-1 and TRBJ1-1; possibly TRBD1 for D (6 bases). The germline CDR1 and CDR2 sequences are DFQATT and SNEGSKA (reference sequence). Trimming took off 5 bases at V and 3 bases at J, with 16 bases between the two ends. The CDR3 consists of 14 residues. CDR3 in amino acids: CSAGGGSSDTEAFF. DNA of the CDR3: TGCAGTGCTGGGGGCGGGTCCTCCGACACTGAAGCTTTCTTT.

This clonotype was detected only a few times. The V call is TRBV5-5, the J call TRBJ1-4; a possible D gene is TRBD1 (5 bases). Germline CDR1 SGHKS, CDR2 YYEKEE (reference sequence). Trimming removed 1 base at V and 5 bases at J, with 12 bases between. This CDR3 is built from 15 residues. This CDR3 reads CASSLWGRENEKLFF. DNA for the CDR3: TGTGCCAGCAGCTTGTGGGGCAGAGAAAATGAAAAACTGTTTTTT.

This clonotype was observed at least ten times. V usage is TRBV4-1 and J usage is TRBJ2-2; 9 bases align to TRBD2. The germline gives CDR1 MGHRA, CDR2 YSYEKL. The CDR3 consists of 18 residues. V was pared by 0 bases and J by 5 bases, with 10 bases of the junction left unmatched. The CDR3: CASSQDPAGGTITGELFF. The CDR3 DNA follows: TGCGCCAGCAGCCAAGACCCAGCGGGGGGTACCATTACCGGGGAGCTGTTTTTT.

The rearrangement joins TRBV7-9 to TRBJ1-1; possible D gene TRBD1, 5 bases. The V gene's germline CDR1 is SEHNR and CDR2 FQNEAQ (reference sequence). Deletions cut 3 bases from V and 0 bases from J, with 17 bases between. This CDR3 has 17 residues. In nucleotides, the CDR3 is TGTGCCAGCAGCTTCCGATCTGGGTCAGGGCTGAACACTGAAGCTTTCTTT. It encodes CASSFRSGSGLNTEAFF.

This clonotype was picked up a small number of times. DNA of the CDR3: TGCGCCAGCAGCTTGGCATTCGGGGGCACAGATACGCAGTATTTT. Its protein product is CASSLAFGGTDTQYF. V and J are TRBV5-1 and TRBJ2-3, with D tentatively TRBD2 (5 bases). Germline loops: CDR1 SGHRS, CDR2 YFSETQ. The CDR3 has 15 amino acids. V gave up 0 bases and J gave up 1 base, with 9 bases separating them. The entire variable domain, with the rest obtained from reference TRBV5-1 and TRBJ2-3, is as follows: KAGVTQTPRYLIKTRGQQVTLSCSPISGHRSVSWYQQTPGQGLQFLFEYFSETQRNKGNFPGRFSGRQFSNSRSEMNVSTLELGDSALYLCASSLAFGGTDTQYFGPGTRLTVL.

The CDR3, as DNA: TGCGCCAGCAGCCAGTTGGGGGTTGGACACACTGAAGCTTTCTTT. Translating it yields CASSQLGVGHTEAFF. The gene calls are TRBV4-1 and TRBJ1-1; D perhaps matches TRBD1 (5 bases). The CDR3 consists of 15 residues. CDR1 and CDR2 from the germline V gene are MGHRA and YSYEKL. Trimming shortened V by 3 bases and J by 3 bases, and 14 bases separated the two germline ends.

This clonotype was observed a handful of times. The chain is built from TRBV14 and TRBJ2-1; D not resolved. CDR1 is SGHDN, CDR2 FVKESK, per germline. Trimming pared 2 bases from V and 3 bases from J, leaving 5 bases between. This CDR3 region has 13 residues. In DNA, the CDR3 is TGTGCCAGCAGCCAATGGAACTACAATGAGCAGTTCTTC. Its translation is CASSQWNYNEQFF.

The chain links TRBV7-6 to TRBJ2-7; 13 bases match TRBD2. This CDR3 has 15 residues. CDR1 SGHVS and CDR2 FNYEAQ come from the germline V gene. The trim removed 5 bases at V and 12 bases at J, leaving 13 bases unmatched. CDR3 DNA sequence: TGTGCCAGCAGCCTGACCCCGGGGACTAGCGGGGAATGGTACGTC. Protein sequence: CASSLTPGTSGEWYV.

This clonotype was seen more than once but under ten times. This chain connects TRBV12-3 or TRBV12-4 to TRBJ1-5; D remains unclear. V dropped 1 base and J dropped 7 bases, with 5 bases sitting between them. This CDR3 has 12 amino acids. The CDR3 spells CASSLERQPQHF. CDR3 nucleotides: TGTGCCAGCAGTTTAGAGAGGCAGCCCCAGCATTTT.

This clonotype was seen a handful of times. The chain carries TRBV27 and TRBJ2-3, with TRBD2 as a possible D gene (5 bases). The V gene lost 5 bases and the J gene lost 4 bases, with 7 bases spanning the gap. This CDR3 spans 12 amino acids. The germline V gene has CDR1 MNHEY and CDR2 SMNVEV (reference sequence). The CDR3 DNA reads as TGTGCCAGCAGTCCGCGGGCAGATACGCAGTATTTT. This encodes CASSPRADTQYF.

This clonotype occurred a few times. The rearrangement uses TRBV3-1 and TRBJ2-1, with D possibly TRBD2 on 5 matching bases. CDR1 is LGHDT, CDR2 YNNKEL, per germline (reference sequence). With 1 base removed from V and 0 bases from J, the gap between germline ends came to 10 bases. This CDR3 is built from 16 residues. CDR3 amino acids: CASSQVTGSSYNEQFF. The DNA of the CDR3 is TGTGCCAGCAGCCAAGTGACGGGGAGCTCCTACAATGAGCAGTTCTTC.

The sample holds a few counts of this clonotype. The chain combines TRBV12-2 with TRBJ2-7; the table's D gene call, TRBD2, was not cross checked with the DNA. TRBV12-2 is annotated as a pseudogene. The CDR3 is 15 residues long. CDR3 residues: CASRQPAEIPNEQYV. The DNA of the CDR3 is TGTGCAAGTCGCCAACCCGCCGAAATCCCCAACGAGCAGTACGTC.

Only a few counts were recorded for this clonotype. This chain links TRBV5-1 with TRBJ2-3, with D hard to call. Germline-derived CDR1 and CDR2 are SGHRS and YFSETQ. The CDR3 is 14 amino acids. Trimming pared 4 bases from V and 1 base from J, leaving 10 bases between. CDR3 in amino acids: CASSLTYGTDTQYF. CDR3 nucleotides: TGCGCCAGCAGCCTGACATACGGCACAGATACGCAGTATTTT.

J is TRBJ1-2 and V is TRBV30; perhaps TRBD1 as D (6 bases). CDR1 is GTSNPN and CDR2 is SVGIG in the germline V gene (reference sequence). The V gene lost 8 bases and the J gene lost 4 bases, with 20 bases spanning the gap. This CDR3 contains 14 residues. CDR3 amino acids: CAGETGRRRYGYTF. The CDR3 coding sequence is TGTGCCGGGGAAACAGGGCGAAGGCGCTATGGCTACACCTTC.